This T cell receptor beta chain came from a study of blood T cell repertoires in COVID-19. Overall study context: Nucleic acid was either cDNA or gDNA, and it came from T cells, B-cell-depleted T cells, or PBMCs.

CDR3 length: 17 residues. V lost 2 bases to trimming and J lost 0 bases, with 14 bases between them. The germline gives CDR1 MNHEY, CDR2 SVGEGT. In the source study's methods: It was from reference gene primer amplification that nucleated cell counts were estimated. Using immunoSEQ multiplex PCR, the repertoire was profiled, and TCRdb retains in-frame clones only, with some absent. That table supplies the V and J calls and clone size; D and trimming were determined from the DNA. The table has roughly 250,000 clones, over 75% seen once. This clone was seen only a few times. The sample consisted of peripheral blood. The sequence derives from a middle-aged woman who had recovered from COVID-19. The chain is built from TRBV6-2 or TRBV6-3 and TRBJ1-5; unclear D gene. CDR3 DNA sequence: TGTGCCAGCAGTTACCGGTACCCTTCCTATAGCAATCAGCCCCAGCATTTT. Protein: CASSYRYPSYSNQPQHF.